The clone carrying this T cell receptor (beta chain) was picked up one time. This sample stems from a study of blood T cell repertoires in COVID-19. Study summary: From T cells, B-cell-depleted T cells, or PBMCs came the material, which was cDNA or gDNA.

As handled by the study authors: Counts of nucleated cells, estimated from reference gene primer amplification, were obtained. Profiling relied on immunoSEQ multiplex PCR, and the TCRdb table lists in-frame clones only, not all of them. D and trimming come from the DNA, and the V and J calls and clone size come from that table. The sample holds about 130,000 clones; 90% are singletons and the top ten take about 3.5%. The V gene lost 4 bases and the J gene lost 10 bases, with 21 bases spanning the gap. The germline CDR1 and CDR2 sequences are SGHTS and YDEGEE. The CDR3 length is 15 residues. The sample was peripheral blood. The rearrangement links TRBV5-8 to TRBJ2-1; D is possibly TRBD1 (5 bases). This sequence was found in a middle-aged man with active COVID-19. The CDR3 spells CASSLDGFRVNEQFF. The DNA for the CDR3 is TGTGCCAGCAGCCTGGACGGGTTCAGGGTCAACGAGCAGTTCTTC.